These T cell receptor beta chains were read from a single sample in a study of cytomegalovirus exposure and HLA in healthy donors. The data were produced by immunoSEQ multiplex PCR, yet TCRdb's version contains in-frame clones alone and is incomplete. The sample table sets out about 55,000 clones. Sequenced material: PBMCs. These receptors all stem from a man between 50 and 59 years old in good health and CMV-seropositive. Both conserved end residues are part of each CDR3. The D gene is left open where the match is weak.

cdr3_nt,cdr3_aa,d_call,j_call,v_call
TGTGCCAGCGGTCGGGGACTTACCTACGAGCAGTACTTC,CASGRGLTYEQYF,.,TRBJ2-7,TRBV7-8
TGCGCCAGCAGCCAAGGCGGGGCCCTGAACACCGGGGAGCTGTTTTTT,CASSQGGALNTGELFF,.,TRBJ2-2,TRBV4-3
TGCGCCAGCAGCCGATTCGGGCAGGGTGACTATGGCTACACCTTC,CASSRFGQGDYGYTF,.,TRBJ1-2,TRBV4-3
TGCGCCAGCAGCGTGACAGGGGGCGGAAACACCATATATTTT,CASSVTGGGNTIYF,TRBD1,TRBJ1-3,TRBV5-1
TGCGCCAGCTTAACGGGGACTAGCGATAGCACAGATACGCAGTATTTT,CASLTGTSDSTDTQYF,TRBD2,TRBJ2-3,TRBV5-1
TGTGCCAGCAGTACTCCGGGACTAGGGGCGACCCAGTACTTC,CASSTPGLGATQYF,TRBD2,TRBJ2-5,TRBV7-9
TGCGCCAGCAGCTGGGACAAGTCTAACTATGGCTACACCTTC,CASSWDKSNYGYTF,.,TRBJ1-2,TRBV5-1
TGTGCCAGCAGCTTCGGACACAATCAGCCCCAGCATTTT,CASSFGHNQPQHF,.,TRBJ1-5,TRBV9
TGTGCCAGCAGCGTAGGGTCCGGAGGGGAGCAGTTCTTC,CASSVGSGGEQFF,.,TRBJ2-1,TRBV9
TGTGCCAGCAGTTCAGGGGGCCTGAACACTGAAGCTTTCTTT,CASSSGGLNTEAFF,TRBD1,TRBJ1-1,TRBV6-5
TGTGCCAGCAGTGAAGGACAGGCATCCAATCAGCCCCAGCATTTT,CASSEGQASNQPQHF,.,TRBJ1-5,TRBV2
TGCGCCAGCAGCCAAGATACCGGGAGTACCTACGAGCAGTACTTC,CASSQDTGSTYEQYF,.,TRBJ2-7,TRBV4-1
TGTGCCAGCAGTTTAAGAGGTTTGGGTGCCGAAGAAGCTTTCTTT,CASSLRGLGAEEAFF,.,TRBJ1-1,TRBV28
TGTGCCAGCAGGTCGGACAGCTACGAGCAGTACTTC,CASRSDSYEQYF,.,TRBJ2-7,TRBV2
TGTGCCAGCAGTTTTGCGCCGAACACCGGGGAGCTGTTTTTT,CASSFAPNTGELFF,.,TRBJ2-2,TRBV6-5
TGTGCCACCAGCAGAGATCAACAGGGGACGGGGGAGCAGTACTTC,CATSRDQQGTGEQYF,TRBD1,TRBJ2-7,TRBV15
TGCGCCAGCAGCTTGGGTAGCGGGAGAGGGGACAATGAGCAGTTCTTC,CASSLGSGRGDNEQFF,TRBD2,TRBJ2-1,TRBV5-1
TGTGCCAGCAGTTTATGGTCGACAGATAATCAGCCCCAGCATTTT,CASSLWSTDNQPQHF,.,TRBJ1-5,TRBV28
TGTGCCAGCAGTGACTCCGGGACAGGGGGCGGTGAGCAGTTCTTC,CASSDSGTGGGEQFF,TRBD1,TRBJ2-1,TRBV6-4
TGTGCCAGCTCACCACCGGGGACAGGGGGCAACACCATATATTTT,CASSPPGTGGNTIYF,TRBD1,TRBJ1-3,TRBV18
TGTGCCAGCAGCCATCGACCGGGACAAAGCTCCTACAATGAGCAGTTCTTC,CASSHRPGQSSYNEQFF,.,TRBJ2-1,TRBV4-2
TGTGCCAGCAGCGGACCACGGGGGGGGCAGGAGACCCAGTACTTC,CASSGPRGGQETQYF,TRBD2,TRBJ2-5,TRBV13
TGTGCCAGCAGTCCATCGACAGGGACTAATCAGCCCCAGCATTTT,CASSPSTGTNQPQHF,TRBD1,TRBJ1-5,TRBV27
TGTGCCAGCTTGTGGGGACAGCTTTTAAGGAACACTGAAGCTTTCTTT,CASLWGQLLRNTEAFF,TRBD1,TRBJ1-1,TRBV18
TGTGCCAGCAGCTTAGGACAGGGAAATTATGGCTACACCTTC,CASSLGQGNYGYTF,.,TRBJ1-2,TRBV13
TGCAGCGTTGGAGTCAGGGGATCCACCGGGGAGCTGTTTTTT,CSVGVRGSTGELFF,.,TRBJ2-2,TRBV29-1
TGTGCCAGCAGTTTCCAGGATCAGCCCCAGCATTTT,CASSFQDQPQHF,.,TRBJ1-5,TRBV28
TGTGCCTGGAGTGGGTACGGGGGGCGGTACACTGAAGCTTTCTTT,CAWSGYGGRYTEAFF,.,TRBJ1-1,TRBV30
TGTGCCAGCAGTTACTCGAACAGGGTGAGCGGCTACACCTTC,CASSYSNRVSGYTF,.,TRBJ1-2,TRBV6-5
TGTGCCAGCAGCTTAAGTACTAGCGGGAGCGGGACCGGGGAGCTGTTTTTT,CASSLSTSGSGTGELFF,TRBD2,TRBJ2-2,TRBV9
TGTGCCAGCTCACCGGGGAGGGGGGAAGCTTTCTTT,CASSPGRGEAFF,.,TRBJ1-1,TRBV18
TGTGCCAGCTCACCCGGTCAGGTTATCACTGAAGCTTTCTTT,CASSPGQVITEAFF,.,TRBJ1-1,TRBV18
TGTGCCAGTAGTAGGGCTCTCGCCAACTACGAGCAGTACTTC,CASSRALANYEQYF,.,TRBJ2-7,TRBV19
TGTGCCAGCAGCTTGGACACAGCGGCGGTGGAGACCCAGTACTTC,CASSLDTAAVETQYF,.,TRBJ2-5,TRBV5-4
TGTGCCAGCAGCGAAGGGAGGGGGCAAAATGAGCAGTTCTTC,CASSEGRGQNEQFF,.,TRBJ2-1,TRBV4-2
TGTGCCAGCAGTTCAGCGGGAACCGGGACAGGGCAGGACTATGGCTACACCTTC,CASSSAGTGTGQDYGYTF,TRBD1,TRBJ1-2,TRBV7-9
TGTGCCAGCAGCTTAGATTGGAGTGATACGCAGTATTTT,CASSLDWSDTQYF,.,TRBJ2-3,TRBV7-9
TGTGCCAGCAGTGCGACAGGGAATTCACCCCTCCACTTT,CASSATGNSPLHF,TRBD1,TRBJ1-6,TRBV6-4
TGCGCCAGCAGCTTGGGGACAGGGAACACTGAAGCTTTCTTT,CASSLGTGNTEAFF,TRBD1,TRBJ1-1,TRBV5-1
TGTGCCATCAGTGAGAGGGGACAGGGGGCTGGCTACACCTTC,CAISERGQGAGYTF,TRBD1,TRBJ1-2,TRBV10-3
TGTGCCAGTAATGACAGGGGCTATGGCTACACCTTC,CASNDRGYGYTF,TRBD1,TRBJ1-2,TRBV19
TGCAGCACCGGGGTACTGGGGCAGTACTTC,CSTGVLGQYF,.,TRBJ2-7,TRBV20-1
TGCAGCGTTGTGGGGGAGGGAGGCTACACCTTC,CSVVGEGGYTF,.,TRBJ1-2,TRBV29-1
TGCGCCAGCAGCCAAGAAAACGGGTACAACAATGAGCAGTTCTTC,CASSQENGYNNEQFF,.,TRBJ2-1,TRBV4-3
TGTGCCAGCAGTCGGGACAGGCCGAGCTCCTACAATGAGCAGTTCTTC,CASSRDRPSSYNEQFF,TRBD1,TRBJ2-1,TRBV2
TGCGCCAGCAGCTTACAACTCGGGGAGACCCAGTACTTC,CASSLQLGETQYF,.,TRBJ2-5,TRBV5-1
TGCAGCGTTCTACCTCCAGCGCGGGAGTGGAATGAGCAGTTCTTC,CSVLPPAREWNEQFF,TRBD2,TRBJ2-1,TRBV29-1
TGTGCCAGCAGCTTAGCGGGGAACACTGAAGCTTTCTTT,CASSLAGNTEAFF,.,TRBJ1-1,TRBV5-8